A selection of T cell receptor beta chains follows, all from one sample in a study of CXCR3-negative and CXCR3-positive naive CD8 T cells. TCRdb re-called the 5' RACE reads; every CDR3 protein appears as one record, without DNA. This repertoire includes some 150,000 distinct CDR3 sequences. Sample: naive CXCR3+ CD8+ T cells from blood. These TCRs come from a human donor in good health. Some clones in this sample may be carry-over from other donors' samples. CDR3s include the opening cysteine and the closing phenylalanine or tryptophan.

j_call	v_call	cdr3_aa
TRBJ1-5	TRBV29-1	CSVGSFGQPQHF
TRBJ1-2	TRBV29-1	CSTLVSYGYTF
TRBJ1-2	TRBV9	CASSVGEVYTF
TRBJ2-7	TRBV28	CASSQGLWEQYF
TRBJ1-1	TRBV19	CASSQQKNTEAFF
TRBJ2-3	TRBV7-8	CASSLEGQGTDTQYF
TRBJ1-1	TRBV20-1	CSARAADTNTEAFF
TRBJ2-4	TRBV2	CASSEGLGSLAKNIQYF
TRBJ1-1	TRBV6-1	CATRFSGSGNTEAFF
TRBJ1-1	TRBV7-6	CASSLDGAENTEAFF
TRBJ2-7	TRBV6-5	CASSYTPGYEQYF
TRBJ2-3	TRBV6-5	CASRMGGDTQYF
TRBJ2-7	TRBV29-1	CSVGTGEVYEQYF
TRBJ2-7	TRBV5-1	CASSPGTEDSYEQYF
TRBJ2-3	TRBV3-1	CASSQEETGPSTDTQYF
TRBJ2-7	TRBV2	CASKDGADYEQYF
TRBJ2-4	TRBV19	CASSMADVKNIQYF
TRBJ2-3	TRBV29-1	CSVEEASPSDTQYF
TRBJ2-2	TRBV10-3	CAIMRGDTGELFF
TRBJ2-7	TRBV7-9	CASSLKLAGNSYEQYF
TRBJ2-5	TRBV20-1	CSARGHRIGSQETQYF
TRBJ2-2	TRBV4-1	CASSQVGGIDTGELFF
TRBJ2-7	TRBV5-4	CASRLAGGPGEQYF
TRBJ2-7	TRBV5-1	CASSLEYSTYEQYF
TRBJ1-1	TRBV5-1	CASSYDSTGTVEAFF
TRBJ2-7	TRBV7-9	CASSQTGYEQYF
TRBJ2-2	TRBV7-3	CASSPGGEELFF